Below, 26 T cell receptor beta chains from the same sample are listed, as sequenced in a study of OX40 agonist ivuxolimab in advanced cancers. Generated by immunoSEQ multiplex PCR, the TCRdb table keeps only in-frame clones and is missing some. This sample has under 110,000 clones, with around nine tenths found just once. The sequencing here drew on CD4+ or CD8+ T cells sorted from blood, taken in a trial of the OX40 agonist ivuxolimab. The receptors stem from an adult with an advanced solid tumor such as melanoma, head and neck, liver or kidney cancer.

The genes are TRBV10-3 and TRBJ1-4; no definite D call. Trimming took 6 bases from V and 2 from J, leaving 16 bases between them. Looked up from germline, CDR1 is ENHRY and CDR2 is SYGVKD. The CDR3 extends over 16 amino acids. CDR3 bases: TGTGCCATCAGCCCCGTTCCGGGCAGCACTAATGAAAAACTGTTTTTT. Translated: CAISPVPGSTNEKLFF.

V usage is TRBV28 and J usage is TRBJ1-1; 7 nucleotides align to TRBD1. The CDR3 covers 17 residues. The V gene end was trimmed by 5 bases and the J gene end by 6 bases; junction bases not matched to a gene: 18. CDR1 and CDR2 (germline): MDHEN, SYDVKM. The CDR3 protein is CASSGPGTARLRAEAFF. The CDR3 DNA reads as TGTGCCAGCAGTGGCCCCGGGACAGCTAGGCTGAGGGCTGAAGCTTTCTTT.

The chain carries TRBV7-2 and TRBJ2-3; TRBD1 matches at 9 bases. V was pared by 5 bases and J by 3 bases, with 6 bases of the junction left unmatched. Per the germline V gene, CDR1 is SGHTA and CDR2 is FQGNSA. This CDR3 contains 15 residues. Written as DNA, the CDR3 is TGTGCCAGCAGCGTCTCGGGACAGGGAACAGATACGCAGTATTTT. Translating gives CASSVSGQGTDTQYF.

The CDR3 nucleotides read TGTGCCAGCAGCTTGCAGGTCGGAGGGGGAGATTATAATTCACCCCTCCACTTT. Translation: CASSLQVGGGDYNSPLHF. The genes are TRBV5-6 and TRBJ1-6; weak D call: TRBD1 (6 bases). The CDR3 has 18 amino acids. The V gene's germline CDR1 is SGHDT and CDR2 YYEEEE. The V and J ends lost 1 base and 4 bases respectively, with 18 bases between them. Complete variable domain (other parts from reference TRBV5-6 and TRBJ1-6): DAGVTQSPTHLIKTRGQQVTLRCSPKSGHDTVSWYQQALGQGPQFIFQYYEEEERQRGNFPDRFSGHQFPNYSSELNVNALLLGDSALYLCASSLQVGGGDYNSPLHFGNGTRLTVT.

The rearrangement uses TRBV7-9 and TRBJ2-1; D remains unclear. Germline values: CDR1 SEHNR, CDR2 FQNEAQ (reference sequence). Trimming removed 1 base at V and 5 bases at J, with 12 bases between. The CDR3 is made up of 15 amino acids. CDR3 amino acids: CASSLDEALDNEQFF. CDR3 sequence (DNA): TGTGCCAGCAGCTTAGATGAGGCTCTAGACAATGAGCAGTTCTTC.

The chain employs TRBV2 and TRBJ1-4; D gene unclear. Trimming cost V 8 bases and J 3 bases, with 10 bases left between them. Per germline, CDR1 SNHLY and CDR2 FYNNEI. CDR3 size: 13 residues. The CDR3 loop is CASRQIANEKLFF. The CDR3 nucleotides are TGTGCCAGCCGCCAGATAGCTAATGAAAAACTGTTTTTT.

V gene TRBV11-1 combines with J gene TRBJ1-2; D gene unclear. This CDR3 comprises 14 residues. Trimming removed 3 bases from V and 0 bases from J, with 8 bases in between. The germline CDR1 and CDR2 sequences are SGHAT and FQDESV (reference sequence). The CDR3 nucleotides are TGTGCCAGCAGCTTTTACGGCCCTAACTATGGCTACACCTTC. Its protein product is CASSFYGPNYGYTF.

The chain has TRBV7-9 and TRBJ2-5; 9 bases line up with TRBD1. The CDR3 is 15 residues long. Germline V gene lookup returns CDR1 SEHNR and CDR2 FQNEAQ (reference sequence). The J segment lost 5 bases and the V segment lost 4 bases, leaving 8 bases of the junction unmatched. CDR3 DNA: TGTGCCAGCAGCTCGACAGGGACAGGGTGGGAGACCCAGTACTTC. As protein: CASSSTGTGWETQYF.

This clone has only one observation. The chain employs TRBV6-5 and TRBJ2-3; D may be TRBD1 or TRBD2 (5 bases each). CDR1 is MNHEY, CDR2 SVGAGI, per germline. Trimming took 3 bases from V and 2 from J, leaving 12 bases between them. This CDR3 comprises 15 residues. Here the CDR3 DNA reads TGTGCCAGCAGTTATAGAGGGGATGACACAGATACGCAGTATTTT. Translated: CASSYRGDDTDTQYF.

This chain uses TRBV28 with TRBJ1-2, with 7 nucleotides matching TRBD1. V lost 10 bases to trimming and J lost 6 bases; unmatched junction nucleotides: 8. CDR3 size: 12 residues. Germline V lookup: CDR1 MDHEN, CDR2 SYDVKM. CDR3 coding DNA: TGTGCCATGGGGGCAGGGGGTCATGGCTACACCTTC. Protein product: CAMGAGGHGYTF.

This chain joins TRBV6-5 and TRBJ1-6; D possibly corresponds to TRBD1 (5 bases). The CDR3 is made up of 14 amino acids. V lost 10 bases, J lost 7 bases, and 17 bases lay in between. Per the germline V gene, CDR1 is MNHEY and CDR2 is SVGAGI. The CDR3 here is CATSKGTANSPLHF. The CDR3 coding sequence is TGTGCCACCTCCAAAGGGACCGCGAATTCACCCCTCCACTTT.

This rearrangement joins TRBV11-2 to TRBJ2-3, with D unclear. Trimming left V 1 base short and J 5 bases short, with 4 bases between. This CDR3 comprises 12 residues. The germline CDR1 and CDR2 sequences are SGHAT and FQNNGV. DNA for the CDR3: TGTGCCAGCAGCTTAGGCGGAGATACGCAGTATTTT. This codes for CASSLGGDTQYF.

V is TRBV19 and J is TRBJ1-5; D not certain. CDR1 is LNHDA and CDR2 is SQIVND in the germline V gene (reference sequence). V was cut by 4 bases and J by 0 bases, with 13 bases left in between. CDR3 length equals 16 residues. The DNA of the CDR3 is TGTGCCAGTAGTACGGGTCAGCCCTATAGCAATCAGCCCCAGCATTTT. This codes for CASSTGQPYSNQPQHF.

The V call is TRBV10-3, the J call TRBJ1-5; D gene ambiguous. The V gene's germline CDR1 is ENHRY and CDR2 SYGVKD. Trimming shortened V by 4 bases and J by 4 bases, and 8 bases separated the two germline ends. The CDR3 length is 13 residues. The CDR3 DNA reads TGTGCCATCAGTGTCGAGGAGAATCAGCCCCAGCATTTT. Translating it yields CAISVEENQPQHF.

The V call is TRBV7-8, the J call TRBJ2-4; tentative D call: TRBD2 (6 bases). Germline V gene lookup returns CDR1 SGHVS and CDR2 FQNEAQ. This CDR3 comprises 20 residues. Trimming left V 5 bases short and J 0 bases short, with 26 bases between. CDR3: CASSRSRDWPGRLAKNIQYF. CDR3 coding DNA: TGTGCCAGCAGCCGTTCACGCGACTGGCCAGGGAGGCTAGCCAAAAACATTCAGTACTTC.

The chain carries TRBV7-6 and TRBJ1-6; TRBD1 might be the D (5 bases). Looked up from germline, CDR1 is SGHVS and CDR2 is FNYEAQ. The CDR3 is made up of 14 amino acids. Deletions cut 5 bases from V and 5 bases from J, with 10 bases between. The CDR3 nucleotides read TGTGCCAGCAGCGCGGGGACCCATAATTCACCCCTCCACTTT. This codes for CASSAGTHNSPLHF. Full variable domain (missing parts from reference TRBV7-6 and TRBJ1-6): GAGVSQSPRYKVTKRGQDVALRCDPISGHVSLYWYRQALGQGPEFLTYFNYEAQQDKSGLPNDRFSAERPEGSISTLTIQRTEQRDSAMYRCASSAGTHNSPLHFGNGTRLTVT.

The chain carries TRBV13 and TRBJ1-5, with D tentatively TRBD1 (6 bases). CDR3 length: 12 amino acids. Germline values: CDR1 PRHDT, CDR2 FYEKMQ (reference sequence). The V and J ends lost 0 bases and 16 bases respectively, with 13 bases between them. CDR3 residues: CASSLGTGAFHF. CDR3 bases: TGTGCCAGCAGCTTAGGGACAGGCGCTTTTCATTTT.

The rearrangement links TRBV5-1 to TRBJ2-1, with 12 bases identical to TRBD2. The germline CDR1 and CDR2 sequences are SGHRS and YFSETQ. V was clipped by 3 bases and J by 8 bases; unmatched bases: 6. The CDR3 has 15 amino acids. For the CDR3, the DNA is TGCGCCAGCAGCTCTAGCGGGGGGGCCGTGGATGAGCAGTTCTTC. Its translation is CASSSSGGAVDEQFF. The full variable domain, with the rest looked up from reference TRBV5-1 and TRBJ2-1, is KAGVTQTPRYLIKTRGQQVTLSCSPISGHRSVSWYQQTPGQGLQFLFEYFSETQRNKGNFPGRFSGRQFSNSRSEMNVSTLELGDSALYLCASSSSGGAVDEQFFGPGTRLTVL.

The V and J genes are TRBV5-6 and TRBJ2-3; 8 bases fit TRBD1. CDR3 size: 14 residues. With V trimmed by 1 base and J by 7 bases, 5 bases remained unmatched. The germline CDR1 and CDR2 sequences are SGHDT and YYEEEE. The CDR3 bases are TGTGCCAGCAGCTTGCGGCGACAGGGGCATACGCAGTATTTT. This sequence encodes CASSLRRQGHTQYF. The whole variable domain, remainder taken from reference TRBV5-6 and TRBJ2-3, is DAGVTQSPTHLIKTRGQQVTLRCSPKSGHDTVSWYQQALGQGPQFIFQYYEEEERQRGNFPDRFSGHQFPNYSSELNVNALLLGDSALYLCASSLRRQGHTQYFGPGTRLTVL.

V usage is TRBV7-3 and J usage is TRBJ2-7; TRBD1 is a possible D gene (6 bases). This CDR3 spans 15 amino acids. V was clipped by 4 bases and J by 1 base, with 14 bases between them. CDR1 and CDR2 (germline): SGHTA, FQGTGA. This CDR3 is CASSSLTGISYEQYF. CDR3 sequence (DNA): TGTGCCAGCAGCTCCCTTACAGGGATTTCCTACGAGCAGTACTTC. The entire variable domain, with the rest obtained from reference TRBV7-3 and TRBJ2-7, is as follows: GAGVSQTPSNKVTEKGKYVELRCDPISGHTALYWYRQSLGQGPEFLIYFQGTGAADDSGLPNDRFFAVRPEGSVSTLKIQRTERGDSAVYLCASSSLTGISYEQYFGPGTRLTVT.

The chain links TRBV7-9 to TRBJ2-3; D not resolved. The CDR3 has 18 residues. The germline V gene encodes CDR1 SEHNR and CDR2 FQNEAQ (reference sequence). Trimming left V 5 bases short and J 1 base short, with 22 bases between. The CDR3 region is CASSISARVGYGTDTQYF. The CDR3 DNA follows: TGTGCCAGCAGCATATCCGCGCGAGTCGGATACGGCACAGATACGCAGTATTTT. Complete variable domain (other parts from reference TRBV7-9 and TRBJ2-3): DTGVSQNPRHKITKRGQNVTFRCDPISEHNRLYWYRQTLGQGPEFLTYFQNEAQLEKSRLLSDRFSAERPKGSFSTLEIQRTEQGDSAMYLCASSISARVGYGTDTQYFGPGTRLTVL.

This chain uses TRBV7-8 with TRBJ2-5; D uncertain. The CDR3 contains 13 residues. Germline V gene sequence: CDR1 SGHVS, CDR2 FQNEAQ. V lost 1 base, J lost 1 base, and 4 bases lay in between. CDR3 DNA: TGTGCCAGCAGCTTAGGCCCCCAAGAGACCCAGTACTTC. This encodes CASSLGPQETQYF.

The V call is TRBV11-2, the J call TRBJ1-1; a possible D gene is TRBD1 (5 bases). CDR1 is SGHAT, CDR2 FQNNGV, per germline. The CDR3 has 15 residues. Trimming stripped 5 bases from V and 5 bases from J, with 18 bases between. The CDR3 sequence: CASSRPQGVWTEAFF. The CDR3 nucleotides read TGTGCCAGCAGCCGCCCCCAGGGAGTGTGGACTGAAGCTTTCTTT.

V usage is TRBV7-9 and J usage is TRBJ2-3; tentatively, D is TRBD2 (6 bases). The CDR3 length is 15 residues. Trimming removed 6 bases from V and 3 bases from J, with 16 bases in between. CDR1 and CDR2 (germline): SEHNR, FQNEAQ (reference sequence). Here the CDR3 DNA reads TGTGCCAGCAGAGCCGAGGCAGGGAGGACAGATACGCAGTATTTT. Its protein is CASRAEAGRTDTQYF. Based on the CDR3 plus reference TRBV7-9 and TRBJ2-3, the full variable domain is DTGVSQNPRHKITKRGQNVTFRCDPISEHNRLYWYRQTLGQGPEFLTYFQNEAQLEKSRLLSDRFSAERPKGSFSTLEIQRTEQGDSAMYLCASRAEAGRTDTQYFGPGTRLTVL.

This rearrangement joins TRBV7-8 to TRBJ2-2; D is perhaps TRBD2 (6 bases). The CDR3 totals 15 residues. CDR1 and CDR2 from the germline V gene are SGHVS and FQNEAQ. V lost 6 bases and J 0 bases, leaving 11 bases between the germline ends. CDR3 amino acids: CASRRGTPNTGELFF. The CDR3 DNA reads TGTGCCAGCAGACGGGGGACTCCGAACACCGGGGAGCTGTTTTTT.

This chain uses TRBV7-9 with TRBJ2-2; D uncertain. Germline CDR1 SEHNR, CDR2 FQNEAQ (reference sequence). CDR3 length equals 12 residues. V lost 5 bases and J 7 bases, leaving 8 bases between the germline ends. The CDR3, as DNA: TGTGCCAGCAGCCCTTCTAACGGGGAGCTGTTTTTT. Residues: CASSPSNGELFF.